This T cell receptor beta chain was captured by sequencing in a study of blood T cell repertoires in COVID-19. At the level of the study: Sites in the United States, Italy and Spain provided acute and convalescent COVID-19 samples. T cells, B-cell-depleted T cells, or PBMCs supplied cDNA or gDNA.

Trimming took off 1 base at V and 1 base at J, with 10 bases between the two ends. The germline gives CDR1 SGHTA, CDR2 FQGNSA. The CDR3 is made up of 16 amino acids. Authors' analysis steps: By means of reference gene primer amplification, nucleated cell counts were estimated. Sequencing was performed with immunoSEQ multiplex PCR; in TCRdb, only in-frame clones are kept and a portion is missing. The V and J calls and clone size come from that table; D and trimming were worked out from the DNA. Of about 120,000 clones listed, under 95% are singletons. This clonotype originated in a man aged 50 to 59 with active COVID-19. This chain uses TRBV7-2 with TRBJ1-4; a possible D gene is TRBD1 (5 bases). The material sequenced was peripheral blood. In DNA form, the CDR3 reads TGTGCCAGCAGCTTAGTGGGGGGTGGAACTAATGAAAAACTGTTTTTT. This encodes CASSLVGGGTNEKLFF.